These 25 T cell receptor beta chains share one sample of origin, sequenced in a study of breast tumors, draining lymph nodes, adjacent tissues (dated by TCRdb to 2016 to 2018). The axillary draining lymph nodes of breast cancer patients were the source of the lymph node samples. The library was obtained by multiplex PCR. Instrument used: Illumina HiSeq 2000. Using fastp at Q25 and MiXCR, TCRdb reprocessed the public reads and kept productive beta chains. Rows matching on CDR3 protein sequence are summarized as one entry with the most common DNA and genes. Present in this sample are 200,000 or so distinct CDR3 sequences, about 32% of which were seen just once. The ten largest clones represent 4% to 5.5% of the sample. What was sequenced was axillary lymph node tissue. The source is a female donor with breast cancer. Some clones in this sample may be carry-over from other donors' samples.

The chain recombines TRBV20-1 with TRBJ2-5, with 7 bases aligning to TRBD2. CDR3 length equals 16 residues. V was clipped by 1 base and J by 3 bases; unmatched bases: 11. The germline V gene encodes CDR1 DFQATT and CDR2 SNEGSKA (reference sequence). CDR3 protein: CSARGGGEFVEETQYF. DNA for the CDR3: TGCAGTGCTAGAGGTGGGGGGGAGTTTGTTGAAGAGACCCAGTACTTC.

Ten or more counts support this clonotype. The chain joins TRBV7-8 to TRBJ2-3; 8 bases match TRBD2. The CDR3 loop spans 15 amino acids. The V gene end was trimmed by 2 bases and the J gene end by 4 bases; junction bases not matched to a gene: 5. Germline lookup yields CDR1 SGHVS and CDR2 FQNEAQ. In DNA, the CDR3 is TGTGCCAGCAGCTTAAAGCGGGAGAGTCCAGATACGCAGTATTTT. Its translation: CASSLKRESPDTQYF.

With regard to this clonotype: One base away lies a much larger clone, so this may be a sequencing read error. The rearrangement joins TRBV20-1 to TRBJ2-5; D is perhaps TRBD1 (5 bases). Germline V lookup: CDR1 DFQATT, CDR2 SNEGSKA (reference sequence). The length of the CDR3 is 14 residues. The germline V and J ends were trimmed by 4 bases and 7 bases, with 19 bases remaining between them. The CDR3 region has the DNA TGCAGTGCTACCCCGGGCTCCTCTGGGGCGACCCAGTACTTC. Amino acids: CSATPGSSGATQYF.

This clonotype occurred many times. The V and J genes are TRBV5-1 and TRBJ2-3; 8 bases map to TRBD1. Germline CDR1 is SGHRS and CDR2 is YFSETQ. The CDR3 is 16 residues long. Trimming removed 3 bases from V and 0 bases from J; junction bases left unmatched: 6. Written as DNA, the CDR3 is TGCGCCAGCAGCTCCTTACAGGGGGAGAGCACAGATACGCAGTATTTT. Its protein is CASSSLQGESTDTQYF.

This clonotype was picked up one time. This chain links TRBV7-2 with TRBJ1-2, with D perhaps TRBD1 (5 bases). Trimming left V 4 bases short and J 5 bases short, with 26 bases between. CDR3 length equals 18 residues. Germline assignment: CDR1 SGHTA and CDR2 FQGNSA. CDR3 DNA: TGTGCCAGCAGCTCGAACAGCGGGGGAGAGGGAATAGTGTATGGCTACACCTTC. Its protein product is CASSSNSGGEGIVYGYTF.

This clonotype was recorded many times. The J gene is TRBJ2-7, the V gene TRBV18; perhaps TRBD1 as D (6 bases). Trimming stripped 3 bases from V and 4 bases from J, with 13 bases between. This CDR3 is 14 amino acids long. The germline CDR1 and CDR2 sequences are KGHSH and LQKENI. CDR3 sequence reads: CASSPTGHLYEQYF. For the CDR3, the DNA is TGTGCCAGCTCACCTACAGGGCACCTTTACGAGCAGTACTTC.

In regard to this clonotype: A read error may be the cause here, since a much bigger clone is one base away. This chain joins TRBV5-5 and TRBJ2-3, with D perhaps matching TRBD1 (5 bases). The CDR3 has 16 amino acids. Germline CDR1 reads SGHKS; CDR2 reads YYEKEE (reference sequence). The CDR3 DNA sequence: TGTGCCAGCAGCGTGGGGCCCCCGCCGGGCACAGGTACGCAGTATTTT. It translates to CASSVGPPPGTGTQYF.

This clonotype was counted many times. As DNA, the CDR3 is TGCAGTGCCAGGACAGGGGGGTACGAGCAGTACTTC. Protein: CSARTGGYEQYF. This chain connects TRBV20-1 to TRBJ2-7; the match to TRBD1 covers 10 bases. The CDR3 is 12 amino acids. V was pared by 6 bases and J by 4 bases, with 3 bases of the junction left unmatched. The germline CDR1 and CDR2 sequences are DFQATT and SNEGSKA (reference sequence).

This clonotype occurred many times. V gene TRBV28 combines with J gene TRBJ2-7; 11 positions agree with TRBD1. This CDR3 comprises 16 residues. V was pared by 6 bases and J by 3 bases, with 10 bases of the junction left unmatched. Germline lookup yields CDR1 MDHEN and CDR2 SYDVKM. The CDR3 nucleotides are TGTGCCAGCAGGGGGACAGGGGGTGCAAGGAACTACGAGCAGTACTTC. Its translation is CASRGTGGARNYEQYF.

At least ten counts were recorded for this clonotype. The chain links TRBV20-1 to TRBJ1-6, with D possibly being TRBD1 (5 bases). Germline CDR1 is DFQATT and CDR2 is SNEGSKA (reference sequence). The CDR3 length is 14 residues. Trimming took 0 bases from V and 10 from J, leaving 13 bases between them. CDR3 DNA sequence: TGCAGTGCTAGAGATACGTGGGGGAACTCACCCCTCCACTTT. Its protein product is CSARDTWGNSPLHF.

V and J are TRBV6-5 and TRBJ1-1; 7 nucleotides agree with TRBD1. From germline, CDR1 is MNHEY and CDR2 SVGAGI. There are 14 residues in the CDR3. The V and J ends lost 5 bases and 5 bases, in that order; junction bases with no gene match: 8. The CDR3 is CASSDDRVATEAFF. Written as DNA, the CDR3 is TGTGCCAGCAGTGACGACAGGGTAGCGACTGAAGCTTTCTTT.

This clonotype occurred many times. V is TRBV7-2 and J is TRBJ2-2, with D hard to call. CDR3 length: 14 amino acids. V was pared by 1 base and J by 4 bases, with 7 bases between. Germline V gives CDR1 SGHTA, CDR2 FQGNSA. The CDR3: CASSLVSGTGELFF. DNA for the CDR3: TGTGCCAGCAGCTTAGTGTCAGGCACCGGGGAGCTGTTTTTT.

The chain is built from TRBV2 and TRBJ1-6; no reliable D call. Trimming pared 4 bases from V and 5 bases from J, leaving 15 bases between. Germline V gene data show CDR1 as SNHLY and CDR2 as FYNNEI. The CDR3 extends over 16 amino acids. CDR3 sequence (DNA): TGTGCCAGCAGTGCCATAACGAGACAAAATAATTCACCCCTCCACTTT. Translation gives CASSAITRQNNSPLHF.

This clonotype has a count of ten or more. The J gene is TRBJ2-5, the V gene TRBV2, with 7 bases fitting TRBD1. This CDR3 spans 14 amino acids. Per germline, CDR1 SNHLY and CDR2 FYNNEI. Trimming cost V 4 bases and J 5 bases; bases outside gene matches: 7. The CDR3 here is CASSGTPRGETQYF. The CDR3 bases are TGTGCCAGCAGTGGAACTCCCAGGGGGGAGACCCAGTACTTC.

This clonotype was picked up many times. This chain links TRBV25-1 with TRBJ1-4; possible D gene TRBD1, 6 bases. The V end lost 6 bases, the J end lost 13 bases, and 15 bases lay between the germline ends. From germline, CDR1 is MGHDK and CDR2 SYGVNS. CDR3 length: 12 residues. CDR3 sequence (DNA): TGTGCCAGCAGAGACAGTATAGGGGGACTGTTTTTT. It codes for CASRDSIGGLFF. The entire variable domain, with the rest obtained from reference TRBV25-1 and TRBJ1-4, is as follows: EADIYQTPRYLVIGTGKKITLECSQTMGHDKMYWYQQDPGMELHLIHYSYGVNSTEKGDLSSESTVSRIRTEHFPLTLESARPSHTSQYLCASRDSIGGLFFGSGTQLSVL.

This clonotype was observed many times. The chain recombines TRBV2 with TRBJ2-1; D is undetermined. V shed 8 bases and J shed 4 bases, with 3 bases lying between them. This CDR3 is 10 amino acids long. The germline CDR1 and CDR2 sequences are SNHLY and FYNNEI. This CDR3 is CASQYNEQFF. DNA for the CDR3: TGTGCCAGCCAGTACAATGAGCAGTTCTTC.

The sample holds many counts of this clonotype. The V and J genes are TRBV5-4 and TRBJ2-7, with D possibly being TRBD2 (6 bases). Germline CDR1 reads SGHNT; CDR2 reads YYREEE (reference sequence). The CDR3 length is 14 residues. V was cut by 0 bases and J by 4 bases, with 11 bases left in between. Here the CDR3 reads CASSLAGGDYEQYF. The CDR3 DNA reads as TGTGCCAGCAGCTTGGCCGGGGGAGATTACGAGCAGTACTTC.

This clonotype was seen a handful of times. A much larger clonotype is one base distant, so this may be a read error. V and J are TRBV20-1 and TRBJ2-7; D is unclear. From germline, CDR1 is DFQATT and CDR2 SNEGSKA (reference sequence). The CDR3 totals 14 residues. Trimming cost V 0 bases and J 6 bases, with 15 bases left between them. The CDR3 region has the DNA TGCAGTGCTAGAGACAGGACCCTGGGCTCCGAGCAGTACTTC. As protein: CSARDRTLGSEQYF.

The chain couples TRBV4-2 to TRBJ1-2, with TRBD1 matching 7 bases. The V and J ends lost 0 bases and 3 bases, in that order; junction bases with no gene match: 10. The CDR3 length is 17 residues. The germline gives CDR1 LGHNA, CDR2 YNFKEQ. The CDR3 is CASSQERTGLLDYGYTF. CDR3 nucleotides: TGTGCCAGCAGCCAAGAGAGGACAGGATTACTTGACTATGGCTACACCTTC.

V usage is TRBV29-1 and J usage is TRBJ2-1, with 10 bases lining up with TRBD2. The CDR3 has 13 residues. Trimming at V came to 5 bases and at J to 4 bases, leaving 2 bases not matched to a gene. Germline CDR1 and CDR2: SQVTM and ANQGSEA. For the CDR3, the DNA is TGCAGCGTTCCGGGACTAGCGTACAATGAGCAGTTCTTC. This encodes CSVPGLAYNEQFF.

The chain joins TRBV20-1 to TRBJ2-7, with 13 bases identical to TRBD2. Losses at the gene ends were 7 bases for V and 12 bases for J; bases not matched to a gene: 6. CDR3 size: 11 residues. The germline CDR1 and CDR2 sequences are DFQATT and SNEGSKA (reference sequence). CDR3 protein: CSGGGLAGPYF. The CDR3, as DNA: TGCAGTGGGGGGGGACTAGCGGGACCGTACTTC.

This clonotype was seen only a few times. The chain links TRBV20-1 to TRBJ2-1; 12 nucleotides match TRBD2. The CDR3 extends over 20 amino acids. CDR1 and CDR2 from the germline V gene are DFQATT and SNEGSKA (reference sequence). V was clipped by 0 bases and J by 4 bases; unmatched bases: 16. The CDR3 loop is CSARDLNRDLAGGPYNEQFF. CDR3 nucleotides: TGCAGTGCTAGAGATCTGAACAGGGACCTAGCGGGAGGGCCTTACAATGAGCAGTTCTTC.

This clonotype showed up many times. V is TRBV29-1 and J is TRBJ1-2, with D unresolved. The CDR3 is 13 residues long. V was clipped by 0 bases and J by 8 bases, with 13 bases between them. The germline V gene has CDR1 SQVTM and CDR2 ANQGSEA. CDR3 residues: CSVEDLGLQGYTF. DNA for the CDR3: TGCAGCGTTGAAGATTTGGGATTACAAGGCTACACCTTC.

This clonotype was counted many times. V is TRBV11-2 and J is TRBJ2-1; TRBD2 agrees at 9 bases. This CDR3 is 15 amino acids long. V was pared by 1 base and J by 8 bases, with 6 bases of the junction left unmatched. Germline CDR1 is SGHAT and CDR2 is FQNNGV. The CDR3 loop reads CASSLGFSGSYEQFF. For the CDR3, the DNA is TGTGCCAGCAGCTTAGGCTTTAGCGGGAGTTATGAGCAGTTCTTC.

This clonotype showed up just a few times. The chain employs TRBV6-1 and TRBJ2-3; weak D call: TRBD1 (6 bases). The ends were cut back, 0 bases at V and 2 bases at J, with 12 bases in the middle. In germline, CDR1 is MNHNS, CDR2 SASEGT. The length of the CDR3 is 16 residues. The CDR3 DNA follows: TGTGCCAGCAGTGAAGCGCAAGGGGGTTACACAGATACGCAGTATTTT. This translates into CASSEAQGGYTDTQYF.